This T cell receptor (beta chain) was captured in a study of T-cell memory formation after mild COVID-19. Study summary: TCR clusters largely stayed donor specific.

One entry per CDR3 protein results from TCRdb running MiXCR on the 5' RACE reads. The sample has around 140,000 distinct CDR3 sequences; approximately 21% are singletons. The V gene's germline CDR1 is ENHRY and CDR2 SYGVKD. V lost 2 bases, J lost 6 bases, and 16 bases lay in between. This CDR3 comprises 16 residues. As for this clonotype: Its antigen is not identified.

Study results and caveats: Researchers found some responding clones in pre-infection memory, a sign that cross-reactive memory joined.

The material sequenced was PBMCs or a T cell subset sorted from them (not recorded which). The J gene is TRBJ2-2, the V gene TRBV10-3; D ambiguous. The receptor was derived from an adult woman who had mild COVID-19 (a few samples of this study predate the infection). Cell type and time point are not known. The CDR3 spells CAISETTPSVAGELFF. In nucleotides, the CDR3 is TGTGCCATCAGTGAGACTACGCCCTCGGTTGCCGGGGAGCTGTTTTTT.